This T cell receptor beta chain was identified in a study of blood T cell repertoires in COVID-19. Overall study context: Whether acute or convalescent, the COVID-19 samples came from the United States, Italy and Spain.

Per the authors' pipeline: Nucleated cell number was recorded as an estimate derived from reference gene primer amplification. TCRdb keeps only in-frame clones here, not all; method: immunoSEQ multiplex PCR. The V and J calls and clone size were taken over from that table, and D and trimming were inferred from the DNA. In the table there are around 190,000 clones, approximately 80% of which are singletons. The V end lost 1 base, the J end lost 3 bases, and 13 bases lay between the germline ends. There are 15 residues in the CDR3. Germline CDR1 LGHNA, CDR2 YNFKEQ. The receptor was derived from a human donor in a cohort sampled during active COVID-19. Sequencing was done on a sample of peripheral blood. V gene TRBV4-2 combines with J gene TRBJ2-7, with D hard to call. CDR3 in amino acids: CASSQGSRNNYEQYF. The CDR3 region has the DNA TGTGCCAGCAGCCAAGGGTCCAGAAATAACTACGAGCAGTACTTC.